Included here is one TCR beta chain sequence, with context. Its antigen is not known. This entry is derived from a study of T cells in localized non-small cell lung cancer. The assay was immunoSEQ multiplex PCR, and TCRdb's table has in-frame clones only and misses some. This sample has about 3,400 clones, with approximately 28% found just once. General observations from the study: There was higher T cell clonality in uninvolved adjacent lung than in tumor, and it was highest there. Higher adjacent-lung clonality was associated with shorter survival.

This CDR3 has 12 residues. The V and J ends lost 3 bases and 4 bases, in that order; junction bases with no gene match: 1. CDR1 and CDR2 (germline): GTSNPN, SVGIG (reference sequence). The sequence was collected from a female donor of 60 years or more with stage I lung adenocarcinoma. V usage is TRBV30 and J usage is TRBJ2-5, with 8 bases lining up with TRBD2. The input for sequencing was lung tumor tissue, taken before any cancer treatment. The CDR3 sequence: CAWRAGGETQYF. The CDR3 region has the DNA TGTGCCTGGAGGGCGGGGGGAGAGACCCAGTACTTC.